This TCR beta chain was obtained from a study of blood T cell repertoires in COVID-19. The CDR3 has 15 residues. Between the trimmed V and J ends, which lost 5 bases and 4 bases, there was a span of 17 bases. Looked up from germline, CDR1 is MNHEY and CDR2 is SMNVEV (reference sequence). Participants came from fewer than 25 US areas, aged roughly 18 to 100 years. Categorization into cohorts depended on clinical history that participants reported. Per the original methods: Amplification with reference gene primers provided the estimates of nucleated cell counts. Assay used: immunoSEQ multiplex PCR; TCRdb lists only in-frame clones, some missing. V, J and clone size reflect that table, while D and trimming were determined from the DNA. The data show about 220,000 clones, 80% to 90% seen once.

The sequencing input was PBMCs or T cells enriched from blood (not recorded which). This clonotype was sampled from a woman aged 18-30 years in a cohort exposed to, infected with or recovered from COVID-19 (not recorded which). This rearrangement joins TRBV27 to TRBJ1-1, with a weak D call TRBD1 (5 bases). The CDR3 region is CASSGISGVITEAFF. In DNA form, the CDR3 reads TGTGCCAGCAGTGGGATCTCGGGGGTAATCACTGAAGCTTTCTTT.